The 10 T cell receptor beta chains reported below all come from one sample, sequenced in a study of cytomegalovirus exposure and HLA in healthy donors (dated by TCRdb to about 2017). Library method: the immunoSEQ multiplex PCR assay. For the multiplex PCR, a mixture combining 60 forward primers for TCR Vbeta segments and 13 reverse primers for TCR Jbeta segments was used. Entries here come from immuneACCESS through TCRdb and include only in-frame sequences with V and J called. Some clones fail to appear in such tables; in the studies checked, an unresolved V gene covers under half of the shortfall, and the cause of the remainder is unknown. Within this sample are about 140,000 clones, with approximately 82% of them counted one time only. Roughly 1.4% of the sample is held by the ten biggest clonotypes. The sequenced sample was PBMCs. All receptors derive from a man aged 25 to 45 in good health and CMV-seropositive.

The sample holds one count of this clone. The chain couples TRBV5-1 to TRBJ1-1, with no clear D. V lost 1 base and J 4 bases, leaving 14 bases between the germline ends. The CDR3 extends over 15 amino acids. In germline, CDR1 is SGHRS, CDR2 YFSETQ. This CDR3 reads CASSLKRVSATEAFF. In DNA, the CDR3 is TGCGCCAGCAGCTTGAAGAGGGTTTCGGCCACTGAAGCTTTCTTT. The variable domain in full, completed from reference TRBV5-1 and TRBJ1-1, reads KAGVTQTPRYLIKTRGQQVTLSCSPISGHRSVSWYQQTPGQGLQFLFEYFSETQRNKGNFPGRFSGRQFSNSRSEMNVSTLELGDSALYLCASSLKRVSATEAFFGQGTRLTVV.

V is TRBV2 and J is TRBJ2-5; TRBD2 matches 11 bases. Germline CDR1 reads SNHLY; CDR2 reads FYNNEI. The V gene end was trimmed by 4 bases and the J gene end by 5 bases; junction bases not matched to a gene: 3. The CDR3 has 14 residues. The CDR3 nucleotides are TGTGCCAGCAGTGGACTAGCGGGAAGGGAGACCCAGTACTTC. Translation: CASSGLAGRETQYF.

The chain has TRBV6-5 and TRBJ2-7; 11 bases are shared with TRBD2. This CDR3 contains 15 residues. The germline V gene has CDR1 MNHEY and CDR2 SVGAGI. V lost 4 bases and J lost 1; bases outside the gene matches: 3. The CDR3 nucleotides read TGTGCCAGCAGTTCACCTAGCGGGAGGTCCTACGAGCAGTACTTC. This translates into CASSSPSGRSYEQYF.

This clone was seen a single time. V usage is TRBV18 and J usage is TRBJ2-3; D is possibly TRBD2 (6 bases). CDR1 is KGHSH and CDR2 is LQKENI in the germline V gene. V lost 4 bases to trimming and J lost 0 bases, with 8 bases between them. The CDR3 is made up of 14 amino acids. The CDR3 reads CASSLGTSTDTQYF. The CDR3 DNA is TGTGCCAGCTCACTCGGGACTAGCACAGATACGCAGTATTTT.

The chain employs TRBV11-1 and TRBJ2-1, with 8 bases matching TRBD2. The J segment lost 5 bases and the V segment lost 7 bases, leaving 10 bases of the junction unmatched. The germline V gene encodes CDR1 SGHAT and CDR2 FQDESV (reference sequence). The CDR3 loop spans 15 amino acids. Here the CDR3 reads CASTGIGGGNNEQFF. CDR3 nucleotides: TGTGCCAGCACGGGCATCGGGGGGGGGAACAATGAGCAGTTCTTC.

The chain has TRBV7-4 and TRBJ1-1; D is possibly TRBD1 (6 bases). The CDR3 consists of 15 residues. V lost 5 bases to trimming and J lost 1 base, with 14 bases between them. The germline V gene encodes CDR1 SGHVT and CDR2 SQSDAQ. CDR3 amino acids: CASSLNGTSNTEAFF. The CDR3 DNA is TGTGCCAGCAGCCTCAATGGGACATCGAACACTGAAGCTTTCTTT.

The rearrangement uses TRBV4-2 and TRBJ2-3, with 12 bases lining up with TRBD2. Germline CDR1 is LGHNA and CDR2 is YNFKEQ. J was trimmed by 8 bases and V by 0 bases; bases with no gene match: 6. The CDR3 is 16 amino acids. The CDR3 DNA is TGTGCCAGCAGCCAAGAGACTAGCGGGGGACAGCGTACGCAGTATTTT. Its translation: CASSQETSGGQRTQYF.

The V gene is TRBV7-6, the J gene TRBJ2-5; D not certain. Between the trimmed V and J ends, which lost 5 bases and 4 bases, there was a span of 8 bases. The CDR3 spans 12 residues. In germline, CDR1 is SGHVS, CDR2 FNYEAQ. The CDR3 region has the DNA TGTGCCAGCAGCCCCGCAGTAGAGACCCAGTACTTC. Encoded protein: CASSPAVETQYF.

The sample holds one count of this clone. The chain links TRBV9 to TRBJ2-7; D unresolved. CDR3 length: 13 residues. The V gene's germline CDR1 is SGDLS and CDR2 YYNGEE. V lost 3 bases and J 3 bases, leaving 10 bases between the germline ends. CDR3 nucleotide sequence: TGTGCCAGCAGCGCACATAACCACTACGAGCAGTACTTC. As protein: CASSAHNHYEQYF.

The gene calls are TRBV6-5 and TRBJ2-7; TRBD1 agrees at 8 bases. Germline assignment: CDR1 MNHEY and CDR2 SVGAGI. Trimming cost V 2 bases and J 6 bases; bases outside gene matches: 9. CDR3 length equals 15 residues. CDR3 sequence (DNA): TGTGCCAGCAGTTACGGAAGACAGGGGATCGTCGAGCAGTACTTC. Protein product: CASSYGRQGIVEQYF.